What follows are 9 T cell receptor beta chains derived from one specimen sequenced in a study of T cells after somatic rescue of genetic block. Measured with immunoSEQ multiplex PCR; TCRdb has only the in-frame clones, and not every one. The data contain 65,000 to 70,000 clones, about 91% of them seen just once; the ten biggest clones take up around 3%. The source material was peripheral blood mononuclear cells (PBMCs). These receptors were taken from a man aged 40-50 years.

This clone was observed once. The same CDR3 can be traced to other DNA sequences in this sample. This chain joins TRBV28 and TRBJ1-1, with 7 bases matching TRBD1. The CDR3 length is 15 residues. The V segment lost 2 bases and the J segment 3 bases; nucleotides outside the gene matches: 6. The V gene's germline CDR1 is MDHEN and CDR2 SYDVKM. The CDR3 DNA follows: TGTGCCAGCAGTTTACGACAGGGAAGGTACACTGAAGCTTTCTTT. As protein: CASSLRQGRYTEAFF.

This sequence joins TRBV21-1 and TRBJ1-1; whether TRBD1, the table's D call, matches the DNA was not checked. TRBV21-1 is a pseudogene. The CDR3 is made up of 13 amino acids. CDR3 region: CASDRFLNTEAFF. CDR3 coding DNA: TGTGCCAGCGACAGGTTTTTGAACACTGAAGCTTTCTTT.

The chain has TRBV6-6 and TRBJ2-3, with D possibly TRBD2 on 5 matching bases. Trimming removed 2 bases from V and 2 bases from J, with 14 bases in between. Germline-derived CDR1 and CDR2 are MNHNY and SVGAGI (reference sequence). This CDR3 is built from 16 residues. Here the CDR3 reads CASSYLRGPPTDTQYF. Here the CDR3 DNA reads TGTGCCAGCAGTTACCTTAGAGGGCCACCCACAGATACGCAGTATTTT.

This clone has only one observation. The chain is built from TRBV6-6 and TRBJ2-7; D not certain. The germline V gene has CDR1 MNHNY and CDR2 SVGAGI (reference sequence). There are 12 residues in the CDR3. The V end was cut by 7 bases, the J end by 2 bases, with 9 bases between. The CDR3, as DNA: TGTGCCAGCAACAAAGGGCCCTACGAGCAGTACTTC. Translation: CASNKGPYEQYF.

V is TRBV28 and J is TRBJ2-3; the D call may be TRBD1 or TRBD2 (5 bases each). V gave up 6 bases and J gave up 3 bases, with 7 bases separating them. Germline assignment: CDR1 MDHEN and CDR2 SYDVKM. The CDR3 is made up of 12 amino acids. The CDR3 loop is CASRWGTDTQYF. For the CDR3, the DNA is TGTGCCAGCAGATGGGGGACAGATACGCAGTATTTT.

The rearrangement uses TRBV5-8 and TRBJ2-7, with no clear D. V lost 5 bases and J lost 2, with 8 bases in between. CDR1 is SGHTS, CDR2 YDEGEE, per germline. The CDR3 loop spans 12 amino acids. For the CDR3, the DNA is TGTGCCAGCAGTCGACAAGCCTACGAGCAGTACTTC. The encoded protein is CASSRQAYEQYF. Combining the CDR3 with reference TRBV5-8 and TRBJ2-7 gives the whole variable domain EAGVTQSPTHLIKTRGQQATLRCSPISGHTSVYWYQQALGLGLQFLLWYDEGEERNRGNFPPRFSGRQFPNYSSELNVNALELEDSALYLCASSRQAYEQYFGPGTRLTVT.

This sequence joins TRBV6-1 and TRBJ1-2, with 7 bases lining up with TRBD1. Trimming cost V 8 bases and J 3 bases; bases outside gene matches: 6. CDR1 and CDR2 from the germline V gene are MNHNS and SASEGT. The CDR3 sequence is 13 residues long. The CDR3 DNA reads TGTGCCAGCCGCCGCAGGGGGGACTATGGCTACACCTTC. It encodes CASRRRGDYGYTF.

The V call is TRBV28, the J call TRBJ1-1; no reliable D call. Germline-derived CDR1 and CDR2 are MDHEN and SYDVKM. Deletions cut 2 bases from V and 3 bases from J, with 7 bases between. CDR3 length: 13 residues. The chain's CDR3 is CASSLGVDTEAFF. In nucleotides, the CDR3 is TGTGCCAGCAGTTTAGGGGTGGACACTGAAGCTTTCTTT.

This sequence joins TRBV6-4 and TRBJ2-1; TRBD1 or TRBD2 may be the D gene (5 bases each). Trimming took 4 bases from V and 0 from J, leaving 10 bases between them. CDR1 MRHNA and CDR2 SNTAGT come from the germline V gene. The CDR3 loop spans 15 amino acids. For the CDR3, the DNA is TGTGCCAGCAGTGGGGGGTACAGCTCCTACAATGAGCAGTTCTTC. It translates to CASSGGYSSYNEQFF.